This note documents a single T cell receptor (beta chain) sequence. Its antigen is unidentified. The data were obtained in a study of T cells expressing NK-cell markers. Study-wide results and caveats: The same clonotypes also predominated in the CD3+CD56-NKG2C+ fraction of several donors. Nothing established the HCMV specificity of expanded NKG2C+ T cell clones.

Germline V gene data show CDR1 as MNHEY and CDR2 as SVGAGI. CDR3 length equals 15 residues. TCRdb reprocessed the 5' RACE reads, with one entry per CDR3 protein and no DNA. Its clone listing holds around 380,000 distinct CDR3 sequences. The origin of this receptor is a woman between 45 and 65 years old in good health. The sample was blood T cells: a sorted CD56 or NKG2C T cell subset, CD4+ or CD8+ T cells, or bulk PBMC T cells (not recorded which). The chain uses TRBV6-5 and TRBJ1-2. This CDR3 reads CASSLVQGPNYGYTF.